This T cell receptor (beta chain) was sequenced in a study of CD8 T cells in ankylosing spondylitis (dated by TCRdb to about 2017). Broadly, across the study: To find TCR variants linked to disease, the study profiled T cell receptor beta repertoires in ankylosing spondylitis patients and healthy donors. Peripheral blood was sampled, and synovial fluid was additionally collected from ankylosing spondylitis patients. The full study cohort was made up of about 25 ankylosing spondylitis patients and more than 90 healthy donors. The full study reports these points: The disease-linked clones showed a CD8+ phenotype and occurred at relatively low frequencies in peripheral blood. Blood from ankylosing spondylitis patients appeared to be characterized by a TCR beta motif composed of roughly 8 highly homologous amino acid variants. Some TCR beta motif variants had previously been reported in synovial fluid and blood of reactive arthritis patients, which suggested common disease-initiation mechanisms. According to the report, matched synovial fluid samples from ankylosing spondylitis patients were significantly enriched for the disease-linked clones.

As encoded in the germline V gene, CDR1 is KGHDR while CDR2 is SFDVKD. Including the terminal cysteine and phenylalanine, the CDR3 comprises 17 residues. Solely the CDR3 DNA is kept, with 51 bases framed from the first base. After removal of 1 base from V and 0 bases from J, the junction retains 6 bases not matched to a gene. Sequencer: Illumina HiSeq 2500. Quantitative 5'-RACE with molecular barcodes was used to prepare TCR beta libraries. The source study handled its data this way. Disease-linked TCR variants were identified with a new computational method built on a probabilistic model of VDJ rearrangement. In-frame beta chains were kept once TCRdb had trimmed the public reads at Q25 with fastp and called clones with MiXCR. Identical CDR3 protein sequences are pooled into one entry, listed with their most common genes and DNA. The V and J calls here are based on TCRdb, not the publication. This sample lists around 340,000 distinct CDR3 sequences; 20% were detected once. Of the sample, roughly 14% falls within the top ten clones.

Regarding this clonotype: There is no known antigen for this receptor. Base qualities are not provided; no much larger clone lies one nucleotide away.

The chain couples TRBV24-1 to TRBJ2-3; 7 middle bases align to TRBD2. The receptor's source is a male donor with ankylosing spondylitis or in good health (not recorded which). Specimen: blood, either unsorted or a sorted T cell fraction (not recorded which). The sequenced DNA: TGTGCCACCAGTGATTTCGGCGCGGGAGACAGCACAGATACGCAGTATTTT. This is translated as CATSDFGAGDSTDTQYF.